Below, one T cell receptor (beta chain) is given with its context. What it binds is unknown. Assay used: immunoSEQ multiplex PCR; TCRdb lists only in-frame clones, some missing. This sample yields 450,000 to 550,000 clones, of which roughly nine tenths are seen a single time; about 2.5% belongs to the top ten. The data were obtained in a study of Ad26.COV2.S vaccination and SARS-CoV-2 variants. Across the study: Participants got Ad26.COV2.S intramuscularly, once or twice 56 days apart.

The treatment: roughly 19 received Ad26.COV2.S at low or high dose, single or two shots; about 5 received placebo; per-sample allocation not given. After the first vaccine or placebo injection, samples were drawn on day 63. A Boston donor was an adult aged 18-55 years. Study-wide results and caveats: Placebo recipients and vaccine recipients were similar in non-spike TCR breadth.

The J segment lost 0 bases and the V segment lost 4 bases, leaving 6 bases of the junction unmatched. CDR3 length: 16 amino acids. The germline CDR1 and CDR2 sequences are MNHEY and SMNVEV (reference sequence). The chain combines TRBV27 with TRBJ1-2; 9 nucleotides line up with TRBD1. The TCR comes from a person between 18 and 59 years old who received the Ad26.COV2.S COVID-19 vaccine or a placebo. The starting material was peripheral blood, obtained in a trial of Ad26.COV2.S vaccine versus placebo. Written as DNA, the CDR3 is TGTGCCAGCAGTTCCGGGACAGGGCCCCCTAACTATGGCTACACCTTC. This gives the protein CASSSGTGPPNYGYTF.